Included here is one TCR beta chain sequence, with context. The sample belongs to a study of blood T cells in healthy people across ages. V lost 4 bases and J lost 4, with 20 bases in between. The CDR3 is 16 residues long. Germline loops: CDR1 SQVTM, CDR2 ANQGSEA. For the second PCR, which ran for roughly 6 to 12 cycles, a sample-barcoded 5' primer and a J-beta primer mix were used. MiXCR was run by TCRdb on the 5' RACE reads, yielding one entry per CDR3 protein. The sample consists of more than 750,000 distinct CDR3 sequences, approximately 32% of them appearing once. The same data also contributed to another study, on T cells of mothers and their children.

The sample taken for sequencing was blood. The receptor was derived from a woman aged 40 to 50 in good health. The chain carries TRBV29-1 and TRBJ1-5; D is perhaps TRBD1 (5 bases). The CDR3 region has the DNA TGCAGCGTTGTAATCGGCTTCGCAGGGCAAAATCAGCCCCAGCATTTT. This translates into CSVVIGFAGQNQPQHF.